Below are 28 T cell receptor beta chains sequenced from a single sample in a study of blood T cell repertoires in COVID-19. Here immunoSEQ multiplex PCR was the method, and the copy in TCRdb shows in-frame clones only, minus some. The sample contains around 20,000 clones, 87% of which appear only once. The source material was peripheral blood. The receptors were gathered from a human donor with active COVID-19. The donor label of this sample is uncertain.

This clone appeared a single time. The CDR3 reads CASSSRELAGAISYEQYF. In DNA form, the CDR3 reads TGTGCCAGCAGCTCTAGGGAGCTAGCGGGAGCGATCTCCTACGAGCAGTACTTC. The V gene is TRBV7-8, the J gene TRBJ2-7; TRBD2 aligns across 10 bases. Per germline, CDR1 SGHVS and CDR2 FQNEAQ. V lost 4 bases and J lost 0; bases outside the gene matches: 12. This CDR3 region has 18 residues.

The chain employs TRBV28 and TRBJ2-7, with 14 bases identical to TRBD2. J was trimmed by 7 bases and V by 4 bases; bases with no gene match: 9. The CDR3 loop spans 16 amino acids. Germline loops: CDR1 MDHEN, CDR2 SYDVKM. As DNA, the CDR3 is TGTGCCAGCAGTTCCCCGACTAGCGGGAGGGCCAGTGAGCAGTACTTC. Translated, it gives CASSSPTSGRASEQYF.

The chain is built from TRBV4-1 and TRBJ1-5; possible D gene TRBD1, 5 bases. Germline lookup yields CDR1 MGHRA and CDR2 YSYEKL. The V end lost 3 bases, the J end lost 0 bases, and 6 bases lay between the germline ends. The CDR3 consists of 14 residues. CDR3 in amino acids: CASSHRVSNQPQHF. The CDR3 bases are TGCGCCAGCAGCCACAGGGTTAGCAATCAGCCCCAGCATTTT.

The V call is TRBV29-1, the J call TRBJ2-3, with TRBD1 identical over 9 bases. J lost 5 bases, V lost 4 bases, and 7 bases had no gene match. Germline V gene lookup returns CDR1 SQVTM and CDR2 ANQGSEA. The CDR3 extends over 14 amino acids. The chain's CDR3 is CSVGVAGQGDTQYF. Written as DNA, the CDR3 is TGCAGCGTTGGCGTTGCGGGACAGGGAGATACGCAGTATTTT.

The chain recombines TRBV6-5 with TRBJ2-1, with D perhaps matching TRBD1 (5 bases). This CDR3 has 15 residues. The germline CDR1 and CDR2 sequences are MNHEY and SVGAGI. V was trimmed by 4 bases and J by 2 bases, leaving 12 bases between them. This CDR3 reads CASSFLSTAYNEQFF. The CDR3 coding sequence is TGTGCCAGCAGTTTCCTATCGACAGCCTACAATGAGCAGTTCTTC.

The V and J genes are TRBV9 and TRBJ2-1; D is possibly TRBD2 (5 bases). V lost 0 bases, J lost 6 bases, and 10 bases lay in between. Germline-derived CDR1 and CDR2 are SGDLS and YYNGEE. The CDR3 sequence is 14 residues long. The CDR3 coding sequence is TGTGCCAGCAGCGTAGAAGAGGGCCGCAATGAGCAGTTCTTC. Encoded protein: CASSVEEGRNEQFF.

The CDR3 DNA is TGTGCCTGGAGAGGGGGGGCTAGCGCCACCGGGGAGCTGTTTTTT. It specifies CAWRGGASATGELFF. The chain is built from TRBV30 and TRBJ2-2, with a possible D match to TRBD2 (7 bases). Germline CDR1 GTSNPN, CDR2 SVGIG (reference sequence). The V end was cut by 3 bases, the J end by 4 bases, with 15 bases between. CDR3 length: 15 amino acids. Full variable domain (missing parts from reference TRBV30 and TRBJ2-2): SQTIHQWPATLVQPVGSPLSLECTVEGTSNPNLYWYRQAAGRGLQLLFYSVGIGQISSEVPQNLSASRPQDRQFILSSKKLLLSDSGFYLCAWRGGASATGELFFGEGSRLTVL.

The chain combines TRBV27 with TRBJ2-1; 12 bases are a match to TRBD2. Germline CDR1 reads MNHEY; CDR2 reads SMNVEV (reference sequence). V was pared by 7 bases and J by 4 bases, with 14 bases of the junction left unmatched. CDR3 length: 18 residues. The CDR3 sequence: CASTPRVLAGGVYNEQFF. The CDR3 coding sequence is TGTGCCAGCACTCCAAGAGTACTAGCGGGAGGTGTATACAATGAGCAGTTCTTC.

The genes are TRBV7-8 and TRBJ2-2; the match to TRBD2 covers 8 bases. With V trimmed by 2 bases and J by 7 bases, 9 bases remained unmatched. The CDR3 runs to 16 residues. Germline V CDR1 and CDR2: SGHVS, FQNEAQ. CDR3 DNA: TGTGCCAGCAGCTTACAAGCGGGAGTTCTCGGCGGGGAGCTGTTTTTT. Encoded protein: CASSLQAGVLGGELFF.

This clone has more than one count but fewer than ten. This rearrangement joins TRBV5-6 to TRBJ2-7, with D perhaps matching TRBD2 (6 bases). Germline CDR1 is SGHDT and CDR2 is YYEEEE. V lost 4 bases, J lost 3 bases, and 17 bases lay in between. The CDR3 consists of 15 residues. The CDR3 DNA is TGTGCCAGCAGCCGCGGGTGGAGGGGCGGCTACGAGCAGTACTTC. It specifies CASSRGWRGGYEQYF.

The V and J genes are TRBV7-2 and TRBJ2-2; TRBD2 agrees at 7 bases. Losses at the gene ends were 6 bases for V and 5 bases for J; bases not matched to a gene: 3. The CDR3 runs to 13 residues. The V gene's germline CDR1 is SGHTA and CDR2 FQGNSA. DNA for the CDR3: TGTGCCAGCAGGCAGGGACTAACCGGGGAGCTGTTTTTT. This translates into CASRQGLTGELFF. Variable domain in full (rest from reference TRBV7-2 and TRBJ2-2): GAGVSQSPSNKVTEKGKDVELRCDPISGHTALYWYRQSLGQGLEFLIYFQGNSAPDKSGLPSDRFSAERTGGSVSTLTIQRTQQEDSAVYLCASRQGLTGELFFGEGSRLTVL.

This clone was detected once. This chain links TRBV9 with TRBJ2-2, with 12 bases lining up with TRBD2. V trimming: 3 bases; J trimming: 7 bases; junction bases outside the gene matches: 7. This CDR3 is 16 amino acids long. Germline CDR1 reads SGDLS; CDR2 reads YYNGEE. Written as DNA, the CDR3 is TGTGCCAGCAGCGGCGGACTAGCGGGACGGGGCGGGGAGCTGTTTTTT. This encodes CASSGGLAGRGGELFF. The entire variable domain, with the rest obtained from reference TRBV9 and TRBJ2-2, is as follows: DSGVTQTPKHLITATGQRVTLRCSPRSGDLSVYWYQQSLDQGLQFLIQYYNGEERAKGNILERFSAQQFPDLHSELNLSSLELGDSALYFCASSGGLAGRGGELFFGEGSRLTVL.

The chain combines TRBV5-4 with TRBJ2-1; 7 nucleotides line up with TRBD1. This CDR3 has 13 amino acids. J lost 5 bases, V lost 5 bases, and 4 bases had no gene match. Germline V CDR1 and CDR2: SGHNT, YYREEE (reference sequence). Here the CDR3 DNA reads TGTGCCAGCAGTTGGGACAGACACAATGAGCAGTTCTTC. This translates into CASSWDRHNEQFF.

The rearrangement links TRBV28 to TRBJ1-5; tentatively, D is TRBD1 (6 bases). The CDR3 runs to 14 residues. The V and J ends lost 6 bases and 0 bases respectively, with 9 bases between them. From germline, CDR1 is MDHEN and CDR2 SYDVKM. CDR3 sequence reads: CASSQQGSNQPQHF. DNA of the CDR3: TGTGCCAGCAGCCAACAGGGTAGCAATCAGCCCCAGCATTTT.

This rearrangement joins TRBV4-2 to TRBJ2-3; 8 nucleotides agree with TRBD1. Per the germline V gene, CDR1 is LGHNA and CDR2 is YNFKEQ. This CDR3 contains 13 residues. V gave up 2 bases and J gave up 6 bases; unmatched junction bases: 1. CDR3 sequence reads: CASSQPGGDTQYF. The CDR3 region has the DNA TGTGCCAGCAGCCAACCAGGGGGCGATACGCAGTATTTT.

By frequency in the sample, this clone is medium-sized (0.01 to 0.1%). In DNA, the CDR3 is TGTGCCAGCAGCCAAGCTAGCGGGGGTTCCTACGAGCAGTACTTC. Amino acids: CASSQASGGSYEQYF. The chain joins TRBV4-2 to TRBJ2-7; TRBD2 aligns across 10 bases. From germline, CDR1 is LGHNA and CDR2 YNFKEQ. The CDR3 has 15 amino acids. The J segment lost 1 base and the V segment lost 1 base, leaving 1 base of the junction unmatched.

This chain links TRBV3-1 (or the pseudogene TRBV3-2) with TRBJ1-5, with no clear D. The CDR3 is made up of 12 amino acids. V was trimmed by 5 bases and J by 4 bases, leaving 6 bases between them. Germline assignment: CDR1 LGHDT and CDR2 YNNKEL (reference sequence). CDR3 sequence (DNA): TGTGCCAGCAGCGTCAGAAATCAGCCCCAGCATTTT. This sequence encodes CASSVRNQPQHF.

The V and J genes are TRBV12-5 and TRBJ2-7; possible D gene TRBD1, 6 bases. V lost 0 bases to trimming and J lost 2 bases, with 11 bases between them. This CDR3 is built from 15 residues. Germline assignment: CDR1 LGHNT and CDR2 FRNRAP. The CDR3, as DNA: TGTGCTAGTGGTTTGGTACGGACAGAGACCTACGAGCAGTACTTC. Translated, it gives CASGLVRTETYEQYF.

This chain links TRBV5-8 with TRBJ1-5; the D is unclear. The CDR3 is made up of 15 amino acids. V shed 4 bases and J shed 3 bases, with 14 bases lying between them. Germline-derived CDR1 and CDR2 are SGHTS and YDEGEE. Written as DNA, the CDR3 is TGTGCCAGCAGCCACGGAGGGCGGGTCAATCAGCCCCAGCATTTT. Amino acids: CASSHGGRVNQPQHF. The variable domain in full, with the rest retrieved from reference TRBV5-8 and TRBJ1-5, is EAGVTQSPTHLIKTRGQQATLRCSPISGHTSVYWYQQALGLGLQFLLWYDEGEERNRGNFPPRFSGRQFPNYSSELNVNALELEDSALYLCASSHGGRVNQPQHFGDGTRLSIL.

The V call is TRBV7-9, the J call TRBJ2-2; 8 nucleotides line up with TRBD2. The V and J ends lost 5 bases and 5 bases, in that order; junction bases with no gene match: 13. The length of the CDR3 is 17 residues. From germline, CDR1 is SEHNR and CDR2 FQNEAQ (reference sequence). The CDR3 nucleotides read TGTGCCAGCAGCAATAGGGTGAGCGGGAGTGGAACCGGGGAGCTGTTTTTT. This encodes CASSNRVSGSGTGELFF.

This chain connects TRBV7-8 to TRBJ1-1, with D hard to call. CDR3 length equals 13 residues. The germline CDR1 and CDR2 sequences are SGHVS and FQNEAQ. V was pared by 3 bases and J by 1 base, with 6 bases between. The CDR3 DNA reads as TGTGCCAGCAGCTTTCAGGCGAACACTGAAGCTTTCTTT. This gives the protein CASSFQANTEAFF.

The rearrangement links TRBV30 to TRBJ1-3, with a possible D match to TRBD1 (5 bases). Between the trimmed V and J ends, which lost 3 bases and 3 bases, there was a span of 9 bases. Germline CDR1 GTSNPN, CDR2 SVGIG (reference sequence). The CDR3 totals 13 residues. Here the CDR3 reads CAWSLRGGNTIYF. CDR3 DNA sequence: TGTGCCTGGAGCTTAAGGGGTGGAAACACCATATATTTT.

The count of this clone is one. CDR3 sequence reads: CASSHPWGRGASSGNTIYF. Here the CDR3 DNA reads TGTGCCAGCAGCCACCCTTGGGGCAGGGGAGCCTCCTCTGGAAACACCATATATTTT. The chain carries TRBV14 and TRBJ1-3; D possibly corresponds to TRBD1 (6 bases). V lost 3 bases and J lost 0, with 21 bases in between. This CDR3 contains 19 residues. Germline values: CDR1 SGHDN, CDR2 FVKESK.

The J gene is TRBJ2-3, the V gene TRBV25-1; 11 bases agree with TRBD2. The CDR3 is 15 residues long. Losses at the gene ends were 8 bases for V and 6 bases for J; bases not matched to a gene: 10. Germline CDR1 is MGHDK and CDR2 is SYGVNS. The CDR3 coding sequence is TGTGCCAGCGGGGAACTAGCGGGAGCAGGTGATACGCAGTATTTT. Translation gives CASGELAGAGDTQYF.

The rearrangement links TRBV6-5 to TRBJ2-2; a possible D gene is TRBD2 (5 bases). Germline loops: CDR1 MNHEY, CDR2 SVGAGI. Trimming pared 2 bases from V and 5 bases from J, leaving 6 bases between. This CDR3 contains 13 residues. CDR3 region: CASSYRGTGELFF. CDR3 bases: TGTGCCAGCAGTTACCGGGGAACCGGGGAGCTGTTTTTT.

The J gene is TRBJ2-2, the V gene TRBV7-9, with D uncertain. Per germline, CDR1 SEHNR and CDR2 FQNEAQ (reference sequence). The V and J ends lost 0 bases and 8 bases respectively, with 4 bases between them. This CDR3 has 12 amino acids. CDR3 residues: CASSLAEGELFF. The CDR3 DNA is TGTGCCAGCAGCTTAGCCGAGGGGGAGCTGTTTTTT.

The V call is TRBV6-5, the J call TRBJ1-2; a possible D gene is TRBD1 (5 bases). This CDR3 contains 13 residues. Germline V gene data show CDR1 as MNHEY and CDR2 as SVGAGI. With 6 bases removed from V and 6 bases from J, the gap between germline ends came to 14 bases. In DNA form, the CDR3 reads TGTGCCAGCAGGGTCCAGGGATTCGATGGCTACACCTTC. It specifies CASRVQGFDGYTF.

Of note for this clone: An end of the junction differs from the germline gene, which may be a read error. The genes are TRBV3-1 (or the pseudogene TRBV3-2) and TRBJ2-7; D is perhaps TRBD1 or TRBD2 (6 bases each). The CDR3 loop spans 14 amino acids. Per the germline V gene, CDR1 is LGHDT and CDR2 is YNNKEL (reference sequence). The CDR3 nucleotides are TGTGCCAGCAGACAAGGGGGACTCAGCTACGAGCAGTACTTC. It is translated as CASRQGGLSYEQYF.